A selection of T cell receptor beta chains follows, all from one sample in a study of blood T cell repertoires in COVID-19. The data were produced by immunoSEQ multiplex PCR, yet TCRdb's version contains in-frame clones alone and is incomplete. The sample contains over 80,000 clones, around 88% of which appear only once. Sequences were obtained from peripheral blood. The receptors were sampled from a man of 80 years or more with active or convalescent COVID-19. Both conserved end residues are part of each CDR3.

CDR3aa: CASSQASSGPYEQYF; j_gene: TRBJ2-7; v_gene: TRBV3-1/TRBV3-2
CDR3aa: CAWSQAGGLTEAFF; j_gene: TRBJ1-1; v_gene: TRBV30
CDR3aa: CASSPGQTHYGYTF; j_gene: TRBJ1-2; v_gene: TRBV27
CDR3aa: CATSQAKSTDTQYF; j_gene: TRBJ2-3; v_gene: TRBV28
CDR3aa: CASSINRGGELFF; j_gene: TRBJ2-2; v_gene: TRBV19
CDR3aa: CASSFGRSSYEQYF; j_gene: TRBJ2-7; v_gene: TRBV28
CDR3aa: CASRYSGRLDTQYF; j_gene: TRBJ2-3; v_gene: TRBV11-2
CDR3aa: CASSLQGAATEAFF; j_gene: TRBJ1-1; v_gene: TRBV28
CDR3aa: CASSSKRTSGTYEQYF; j_gene: TRBJ2-7; v_gene: TRBV5-4
CDR3aa: CASGAGKNTEAFF; j_gene: TRBJ1-1; v_gene: TRBV18
CDR3aa: CASSLSTGHENQPQHF; j_gene: TRBJ1-5; v_gene: TRBV7-2
CDR3aa: CAWSVLWYEQFF; j_gene: TRBJ2-1; v_gene: TRBV30
CDR3aa: CASSVELADTDTQYF; j_gene: TRBJ2-3; v_gene: TRBV9
CDR3aa: CASSSADWQFF; j_gene: TRBJ2-1; v_gene: TRBV12-3/TRBV12-4
CDR3aa: CASSPDIRGEAFF; j_gene: TRBJ1-1; v_gene: TRBV18
CDR3aa: CAWSAIQETQYF; j_gene: TRBJ2-5; v_gene: TRBV30
CDR3aa: CASSTDYNSPLHF; j_gene: TRBJ1-6; v_gene: TRBV7-8
CDR3aa: CASSYSQSVLGYTF; j_gene: TRBJ1-2; v_gene: TRBV6-2/TRBV6-3
CDR3aa: CASSEGPAGEAFF; j_gene: TRBJ1-1; v_gene: TRBV2
CDR3aa: CATTTSGETQYF; j_gene: TRBJ2-5; v_gene: TRBV2
CDR3aa: CASSIDSGMGEQFF; j_gene: TRBJ2-1; v_gene: TRBV19
CDR3aa: CASTGTSGRNEQFF; j_gene: TRBJ2-1; v_gene: TRBV18
CDR3aa: CASRLSPTSLYTGELFF; j_gene: TRBJ2-2; v_gene: TRBV5-5
CDR3aa: CASSLTERYGYTF; j_gene: TRBJ1-2; v_gene: TRBV12-3/TRBV12-4
CDR3aa: CAISEDTRGKLFF; j_gene: TRBJ1-4; v_gene: TRBV10-3
CDR3aa: CASRPDSHSGNTIYF; j_gene: TRBJ1-3; v_gene: TRBV6-5
CDR3aa: CASNIGTSENTGELFF; j_gene: TRBJ2-2; v_gene: TRBV5-1
CDR3aa: CASSLGTDQETQYF; j_gene: TRBJ2-5; v_gene: TRBV11-2
CDR3aa: CASSPSRHETQYF; j_gene: TRBJ2-5; v_gene: TRBV3-1/TRBV3-2
CDR3aa: CASSLGQANTEAFF; j_gene: TRBJ1-1; v_gene: TRBV5-1
CDR3aa: CASTPYENTGELFF; j_gene: TRBJ2-2; v_gene: TRBV19
CDR3aa: CASSLTGTSVEQFF; j_gene: TRBJ2-1; v_gene: TRBV5-1
CDR3aa: CASSRTGGNNQPQHF; j_gene: TRBJ1-5; v_gene: TRBV7-9
CDR3aa: CASSLRPHSGEANYEQYF; j_gene: TRBJ2-7; v_gene: TRBV4-2
CDR3aa: CASSPDLGLGSTGELFF; j_gene: TRBJ2-2; v_gene: TRBV7-3
CDR3aa: CASSDTGWDSRPYTGELFF; j_gene: TRBJ2-2; v_gene: TRBV6-1
CDR3aa: CASTTRQGAANEKLFF; j_gene: TRBJ1-4; v_gene: TRBV6-6
CDR3aa: CASSLEQYNEQFF; j_gene: TRBJ2-1; v_gene: TRBV5-4
CDR3aa: CATSDSRQGGTEAFF; j_gene: TRBJ1-1; v_gene: TRBV24-1
CDR3aa: CASSTGTGAVGFF; j_gene: TRBJ2-1; v_gene: TRBV6-2/TRBV6-3